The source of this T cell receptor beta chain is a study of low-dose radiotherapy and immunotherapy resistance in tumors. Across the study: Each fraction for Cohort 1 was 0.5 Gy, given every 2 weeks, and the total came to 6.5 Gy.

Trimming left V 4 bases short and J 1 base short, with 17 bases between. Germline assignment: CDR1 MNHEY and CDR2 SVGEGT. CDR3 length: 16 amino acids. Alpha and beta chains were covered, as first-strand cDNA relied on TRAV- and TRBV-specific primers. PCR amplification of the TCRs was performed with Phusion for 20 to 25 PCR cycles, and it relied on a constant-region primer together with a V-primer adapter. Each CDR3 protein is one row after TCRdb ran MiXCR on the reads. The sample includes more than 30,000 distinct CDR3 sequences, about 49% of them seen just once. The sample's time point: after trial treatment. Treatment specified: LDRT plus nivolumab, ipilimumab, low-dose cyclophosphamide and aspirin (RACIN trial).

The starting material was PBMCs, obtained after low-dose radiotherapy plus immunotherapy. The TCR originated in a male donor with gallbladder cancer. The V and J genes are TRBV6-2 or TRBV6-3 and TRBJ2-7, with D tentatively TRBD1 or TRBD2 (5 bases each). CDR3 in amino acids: CASSSYRDGLSYEQYF. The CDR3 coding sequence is TGTGCCAGCAGTTCTTACCGGGACGGTCTTTCCTACGAGCAGTACTTC.